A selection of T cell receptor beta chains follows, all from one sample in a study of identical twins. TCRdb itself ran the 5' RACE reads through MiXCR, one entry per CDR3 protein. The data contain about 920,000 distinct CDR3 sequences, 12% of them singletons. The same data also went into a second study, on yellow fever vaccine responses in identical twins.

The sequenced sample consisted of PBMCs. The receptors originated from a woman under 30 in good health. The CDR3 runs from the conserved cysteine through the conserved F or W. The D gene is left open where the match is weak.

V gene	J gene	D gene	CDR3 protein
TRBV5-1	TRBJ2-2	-	CASAGLNTGELFF
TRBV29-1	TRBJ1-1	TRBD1	CSVEGAEGTEAFF
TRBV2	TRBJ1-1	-	CARGDIPGRTEAFF
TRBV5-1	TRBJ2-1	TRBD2	CASSLELANYNEQFF
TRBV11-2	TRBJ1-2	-	CASSLEGGSTSPNNYGYTF
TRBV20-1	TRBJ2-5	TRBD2	CSARGGEAGAYETQYF
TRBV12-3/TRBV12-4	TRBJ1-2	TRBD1	CASRPGTGGFYGYTF
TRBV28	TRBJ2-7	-	CARSGRCEQYF
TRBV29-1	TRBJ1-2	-	CSASSALEKDYGYTF
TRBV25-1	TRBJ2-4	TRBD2	CASSEAGGNIQYF
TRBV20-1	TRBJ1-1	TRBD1	CSAPGQDTEAFF
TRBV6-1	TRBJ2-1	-	CASSDVRVNSYNEQFF
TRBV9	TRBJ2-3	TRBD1	CASSTRDRGITDTQYF
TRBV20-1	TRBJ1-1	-	CSNKQSPNTEAFF
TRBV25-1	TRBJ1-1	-	CASSATGEGQAFF
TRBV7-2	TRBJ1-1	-	CASRRGGPEAFF
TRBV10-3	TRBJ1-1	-	CAISEREGTEAFF
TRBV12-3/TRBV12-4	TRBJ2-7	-	CASSRNRAQKGYEQYF
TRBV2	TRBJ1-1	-	CASRESTSLDGGTEAFF
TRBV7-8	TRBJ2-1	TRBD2	CASSPVTSGGGNEQFF
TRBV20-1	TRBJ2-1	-	CSARDLLSVEYNEQFF
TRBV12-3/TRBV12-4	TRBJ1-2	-	CASSFEGIGYTF
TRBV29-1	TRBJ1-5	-	CSVLSSGNQPQHF
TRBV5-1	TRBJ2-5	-	CASSLARVQETQYF
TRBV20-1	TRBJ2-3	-	CSARDGSGRTDTQYF
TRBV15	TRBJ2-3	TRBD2	CATRDMTSGVSHTQYF
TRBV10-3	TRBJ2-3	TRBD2	CAISESKTLAGGRTDTQYF
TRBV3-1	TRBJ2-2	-	CASSQKAGIPLNTGELFF
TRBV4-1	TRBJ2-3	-	CASSQPAVTSTDTQYF
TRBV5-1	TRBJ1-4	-	CASSLSWGATNEKLFF
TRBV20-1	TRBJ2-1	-	CSARDQDNEQFF
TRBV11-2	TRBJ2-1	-	CASSLGLPSYNEQFF
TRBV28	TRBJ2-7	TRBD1	CASSFGTAGAVEQYF
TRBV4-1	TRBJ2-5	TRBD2	CASSQDGLAGPETQYF
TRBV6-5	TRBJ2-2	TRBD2	CASSYPHVSGGAGELFF
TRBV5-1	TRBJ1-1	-	CASSVGLPVDTEAFF
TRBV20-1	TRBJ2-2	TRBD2	CSARDRGGLANTGELFF
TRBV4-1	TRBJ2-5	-	CASSQEAGGAGETQYF
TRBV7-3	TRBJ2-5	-	CASSLISSLAPETQYF
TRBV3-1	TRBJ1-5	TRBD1	CASSPRTGGAGVDQPQHF
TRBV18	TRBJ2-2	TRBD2	CASSPPRLAGSTGELFF
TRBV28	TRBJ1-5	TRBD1	CASSLRPGGVKLRQPQHF
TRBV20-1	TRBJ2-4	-	CSANRDVLAKNIQYF
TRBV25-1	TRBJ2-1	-	CASHHGTVAVNEQFF
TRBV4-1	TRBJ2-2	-	CASSQGHSLPGELFF
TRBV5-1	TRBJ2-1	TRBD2	CASSRGTSGPFYNEQFF
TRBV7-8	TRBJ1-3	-	CASSLGTGYSGNTIYF
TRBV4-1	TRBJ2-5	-	CASSQDGPQPSETQYF
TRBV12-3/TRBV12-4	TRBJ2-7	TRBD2	CASSSGLAASSYEQYF
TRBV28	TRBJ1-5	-	CASSFPLRPQHF
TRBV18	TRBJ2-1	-	CASSPGPLEQFF
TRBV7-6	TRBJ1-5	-	CASSQNTGTEPQHF
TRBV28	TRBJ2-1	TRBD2	CASSTPRVAGLDEQFF